Listed below are T cell receptor beta chains from one sample, sequenced in a study of shared clonotypes between healthy human individuals. Here immunoSEQ multiplex PCR was the method, and the copy in TCRdb shows in-frame clones only, minus some. The profile shows 2.3 million or so clones, over 85% of them singletons. Sequenced: naive CD4+ T cells from PBMCs. These TCRs come from a man between 18 and 29 years old in good health. Some clones in this sample may be carry-over from other donors' samples. Each CDR3 is given with its conserved first and last residue. D genes are given only for firm matches. Size tells how often a clone was seen (once, few, many) or the class of an expanded clone, and some rows leave it out.

clone size: -; V gene: TRBV7-3; D gene: -; J gene: TRBJ1-1; CDR3 protein: CASSLEMNTEAFF; CDR3 DNA: TGTGCCAGCAGCTTGGAAATGAACACTGAAGCTTTCTTT
clone size: -; V gene: TRBV28; D gene: TRBD2; J gene: TRBJ2-2; CDR3 protein: CASRTGSGRDTGELFF; CDR3 DNA: TGTGCCAGCAGGACGGGAAGCGGGAGAGACACCGGGGAGCTGTTTTTT
clone size: -; V gene: TRBV7-2; D gene: -; J gene: TRBJ1-1; CDR3 protein: CASSFKRGNTEAFF; CDR3 DNA: TGTGCCAGCAGCTTTAAGCGAGGGAACACTGAAGCTTTCTTT
clone size: -; V gene: TRBV28; D gene: TRBD1; J gene: TRBJ2-1; CDR3 protein: CASSLTPGQVNEQFF; CDR3 DNA: TGTGCCAGCAGCCTAACTCCGGGACAGGTCAATGAGCAGTTCTTC
clone size: few; V gene: TRBV28; D gene: -; J gene: TRBJ1-1; CDR3 protein: CASSRTMNTEAFF; CDR3 DNA: TGTGCCAGCAGCCGCACCATGAACACTGAAGCTTTCTTT
clone size: -; V gene: TRBV5-1; D gene: -; J gene: TRBJ1-1; CDR3 protein: CASSLLGGSTEAFF; CDR3 DNA: TGCGCCAGCAGCTTGCTAGGGGGAAGCACTGAAGCTTTCTTT
clone size: -; V gene: TRBV9; D gene: -; J gene: TRBJ1-4; CDR3 protein: CASSVGGGVGYNEKLFF; CDR3 DNA: TGTGCCAGCAGCGTAGGGGGAGGGGTAGGTTATAATGAAAAACTGTTTTTT
clone size: -; V gene: TRBV18; D gene: -; J gene: TRBJ1-4; CDR3 protein: CASSLQGVPSRNEKLFF; CDR3 DNA: TGTGCCAGCTCTCTACAGGGAGTCCCTTCCCGAAATGAAAAACTGTTTTTT
clone size: -; V gene: TRBV7-2; D gene: TRBD1; J gene: TRBJ1-3; CDR3 protein: CASSLQGASSGNTIYF; CDR3 DNA: TGTGCCAGCAGCTTGCAGGGGGCAAGCTCTGGAAACACCATATATTTT
clone size: -; V gene: TRBV28; D gene: -; J gene: TRBJ2-5; CDR3 protein: CASSLNNQETQYF; CDR3 DNA: TGTGCCAGCAGTTTAAACAACCAAGAGACCCAGTACTTC
clone size: -; V gene: TRBV28; D gene: -; J gene: TRBJ2-5; CDR3 protein: CASSFGSGTVFMETQYF; CDR3 DNA: TGTGCCAGCAGTTTTGGGTCCGGGACGGTGTTTATGGAGACCCAGTACTTC
clone size: -; V gene: TRBV4-1; D gene: TRBD2; J gene: TRBJ2-3; CDR3 protein: CASSRLAGSAADTQYF; CDR3 DNA: TGCGCCAGCAGCAGACTAGCGGGATCGGCGGCAGATACGCAGTATTTT
clone size: once; V gene: TRBV7-8; D gene: -; J gene: TRBJ2-7; CDR3 protein: CASSAQFGATTYEQYF; CDR3 DNA: TGTGCCAGCAGCGCCCAGTTCGGGGCCACAACCTACGAGCAGTACTTC
clone size: -; V gene: TRBV19; D gene: -; J gene: TRBJ1-2; CDR3 protein: CASSRGPLPNGYTF; CDR3 DNA: TGTGCCAGTAGTCGCGGCCCTTTACCCAATGGCTACACCTTC
clone size: -; V gene: TRBV27; D gene: -; J gene: TRBJ2-2; CDR3 protein: CASSLLGRESRTGELFF; CDR3 DNA: TGTGCCAGCAGTTTATTGGGCCGGGAAAGTCGCACCGGGGAGCTGTTTTTT
clone size: -; V gene: TRBV9; D gene: -; J gene: TRBJ2-2; CDR3 protein: CASSVVGGPFGELFF; CDR3 DNA: TGTGCCAGCAGCGTAGTTGGCGGCCCGTTCGGGGAGCTGTTTTTT
clone size: -; V gene: TRBV6-1; D gene: -; J gene: TRBJ2-2; CDR3 protein: CASSAGRADTGELFF; CDR3 DNA: TGTGCCAGCAGTGCAGGGCGTGCGGACACCGGGGAGCTGTTTTTT
clone size: once; V gene: TRBV4-3; D gene: -; J gene: TRBJ2-1; CDR3 protein: CASSLARRGDEQFF; CDR3 DNA: TGCGCCAGCAGCCTAGCCCGCAGGGGCGATGAGCAGTTCTTC
clone size: -; V gene: TRBV7-2; D gene: -; J gene: TRBJ1-2; CDR3 protein: CASSLARGINYGYTF; CDR3 DNA: TGTGCCAGCAGCTTAGCGAGAGGGATAAACTATGGCTACACCTTC
clone size: -; V gene: TRBV19; D gene: -; J gene: TRBJ1-5; CDR3 protein: CASRGTHTQPQHF; CDR3 DNA: TGTGCCAGCCGGGGGACCCACACCCAGCCCCAGCATTTT
clone size: -; V gene: TRBV28; D gene: TRBD1; J gene: TRBJ2-7; CDR3 protein: CASSPYGQGRYEQYF; CDR3 DNA: TGTGCCAGCAGTCCCTACGGACAGGGAAGGTACGAGCAGTACTTC
clone size: -; V gene: TRBV7-9; D gene: -; J gene: TRBJ2-6; CDR3 protein: CASSLVGANVLTF; CDR3 DNA: TGTGCCAGCAGCTTAGTTGGGGCCAACGTCCTGACTTTC
clone size: -; V gene: TRBV30; D gene: -; J gene: TRBJ1-6; CDR3 protein: CAWSVLSGRNSPLHF; CDR3 DNA: TGTGCCTGGAGTGTACTCTCAGGGAGGAACTCACCCCTCCACTTT
clone size: -; V gene: TRBV19; D gene: TRBD1; J gene: TRBJ1-2; CDR3 protein: CASSMNRDRGFSYGYTF; CDR3 DNA: TGTGCCAGTAGCATGAACCGGGACAGGGGGTTCAGCTATGGCTACACCTTC
clone size: -; V gene: TRBV4-3; D gene: TRBD1; J gene: TRBJ2-2; CDR3 protein: CASSQDVRGLSGELFF; CDR3 DNA: TGCGCCAGCAGCCAAGATGTCAGGGGGCTGTCCGGGGAGCTGTTTTTT
clone size: once; V gene: TRBV29-1; D gene: -; J gene: TRBJ2-5; CDR3 protein: CSVKAALRETQYF; CDR3 DNA: TGCAGCGTTAAAGCGGCTTTACGAGAGACCCAGTACTTC
clone size: -; V gene: TRBV12-5; D gene: -; J gene: TRBJ2-1; CDR3 protein: CASGPGQNYNEQFF; CDR3 DNA: TGTGCTAGTGGTCCAGGGCAAAACTACAATGAGCAGTTCTTC
clone size: -; V gene: TRBV28; D gene: -; J gene: TRBJ2-5; CDR3 protein: CASSGEGTQYF; CDR3 DNA: TGTGCCAGCAGTGGAGAGGGGACCCAGTACTTC
clone size: -; V gene: TRBV5-1; D gene: -; J gene: TRBJ1-1; CDR3 protein: CASSPPTGTVTEAFF; CDR3 DNA: TGCGCCAGCAGCCCCCCAACCGGGACGGTCACTGAAGCTTTCTTT
clone size: -; V gene: TRBV30; D gene: TRBD1; J gene: TRBJ1-5; CDR3 protein: CAWSADRGNQPQHF; CDR3 DNA: TGTGCCTGGAGTGCCGACAGGGGGAATCAGCCCCAGCATTTT
clone size: -; V gene: TRBV6-6; D gene: TRBD2; J gene: TRBJ2-5; CDR3 protein: CASTGGSWQETQYF; CDR3 DNA: TGTGCCAGCACGGGCGGGAGCTGGCAAGAGACCCAGTACTTC
clone size: -; V gene: TRBV7-9; D gene: -; J gene: TRBJ2-7; CDR3 protein: CASRRGTAQAYEQYF; CDR3 DNA: TGTGCCAGCAGGCGTGGGACGGCGCAAGCCTACGAGCAGTACTTC
clone size: once; V gene: TRBV5-1; D gene: -; J gene: TRBJ2-3; CDR3 protein: CASKGAGGVDTQYF; CDR3 DNA: TGCGCCAGCAAGGGCGCCGGGGGTGTGGATACGCAGTATTTT
clone size: -; V gene: TRBV9; D gene: -; J gene: TRBJ2-7; CDR3 protein: CASSVASSPLYEQYF; CDR3 DNA: TGTGCCAGCAGCGTTGCCTCCTCCCCCCTCTACGAGCAGTACTTC
clone size: -; V gene: TRBV6-6; D gene: -; J gene: TRBJ2-7; CDR3 protein: CASSLFVDSSSYEQYF; CDR3 DNA: TGTGCCAGCAGTTTGTTTGTGGACTCCAGCTCCTACGAGCAGTACTTC
clone size: -; V gene: TRBV9; D gene: TRBD1; J gene: TRBJ1-1; CDR3 protein: CASSASGQPNTEAFF; CDR3 DNA: TGTGCCAGCAGCGCCTCGGGACAGCCGAACACTGAAGCTTTCTTT
clone size: -; V gene: TRBV2; D gene: TRBD2; J gene: TRBJ2-1; CDR3 protein: CASSGGVYNEQFF; CDR3 DNA: TGTGCCAGCAGCGGGGGGGTTTACAATGAGCAGTTCTTC
clone size: -; V gene: TRBV29-1; D gene: -; J gene: TRBJ1-2; CDR3 protein: CSVVYSRGYGYTF; CDR3 DNA: TGCAGCGTTGTATATTCGCGGGGATATGGCTACACCTTC
clone size: -; V gene: TRBV13; D gene: -; J gene: TRBJ2-7; CDR3 protein: CASILKGGRSYEQYF; CDR3 DNA: TGTGCCAGCATCCTTAAGGGGGGACGCAGCTACGAGCAGTACTTC